One sample yielded the 17 T cell receptor beta chains listed below, sequenced in a study of cytomegalovirus exposure and HLA in healthy donors. This PCR relied on a set of 60 Vbeta primers and 13 Jbeta primers. The protocol was immunoSEQ multiplex PCR, while the TCRdb copy is restricted to in-frame clones and leaves out a portion. Of some 150,000 clones in the sample, around four fifths were seen once. The source material was PBMCs. The origin of the receptors is a woman aged 45-59 years in good health and CMV-seronegative.

This chain uses TRBV5-1 with TRBJ2-5; the match to TRBD1 covers 8 bases. Trimming removed 1 base from V and 5 bases from J; junction bases left unmatched: 4. The germline V gene encodes CDR1 SGHRS and CDR2 YFSETQ. The length of the CDR3 is 14 residues. This CDR3 reads CASSLSDRGETQYF. DNA for the CDR3: TGCGCCAGCAGCTTGTCCGACAGGGGTGAGACCCAGTACTTC. The whole variable domain, filled in from reference TRBV5-1 and TRBJ2-5, reads KAGVTQTPRYLIKTRGQQVTLSCSPISGHRSVSWYQQTPGQGLQFLFEYFSETQRNKGNFPGRFSGRQFSNSRSEMNVSTLELGDSALYLCASSLSDRGETQYFGPGTRLLVL.

This chain uses TRBV7-2 with TRBJ2-5; possible D gene TRBD2, 7 bases. CDR3 length equals 15 residues. V was trimmed by 4 bases and J by 5 bases, leaving 17 bases between them. CDR1 is SGHTA and CDR2 is FQGNSA in the germline V gene. CDR3 DNA: TGTGCCAGCAGCTCACAAACAGGGAGGGAGGAGACCCAGTACTTC. Translated, it gives CASSSQTGREETQYF.

The chain couples TRBV5-1 to TRBJ2-5, with 14 positions matching TRBD2. The assigned J gene may be wrong: the sequence end matches TRBJ2-7 better. This CDR3 has 15 residues. The germline V gene has CDR1 SGHRS and CDR2 YFSETQ. The CDR3 bases are TGCGCCAGCAGCCCGGGACTAGCGGGAGTATACGAGCAGTACTTC. This encodes CASSPGLAGVYEQYF.

The V call is TRBV27, the J call TRBJ1-2, with TRBD1 identical over 8 bases. CDR1 MNHEY and CDR2 SMNVEV come from the germline V gene (reference sequence). The CDR3 contains 15 residues. The J segment lost 6 bases and the V segment lost 2 bases, leaving 8 bases of the junction unmatched. Here the CDR3 DNA reads TGTGCCAGCAGTTTACCGAAAGCAGGGGGCGATGGCTACACCTTC. Amino acids: CASSLPKAGGDGYTF.

The rearrangement links TRBV7-2 to TRBJ1-5; 7 bases agree with TRBD1. V lost 3 bases to trimming and J lost 1 base; unmatched junction nucleotides: 6. The V gene's germline CDR1 is SGHTA and CDR2 FQGNSA. The CDR3 is 16 amino acids. CDR3 sequence reads: CASSLRTGRSNQPQHF. CDR3 nucleotide sequence: TGTGCCAGCAGCTTGCGGACAGGACGGAGCAATCAGCCCCAGCATTTT.

This clone was observed a single time. CDR3 nucleotides: TGTGCCAGCATGGAGGGGAAGGCCACCGGGGAGCTGTTTTTT. Translation gives CASMEGKATGELFF. The chain joins TRBV2 to TRBJ2-2, with D perhaps matching TRBD2 (6 bases). The CDR3 spans 14 residues. The germline CDR1 and CDR2 sequences are SNHLY and FYNNEI. Trimming pared 7 bases from V and 4 bases from J, leaving 13 bases between.

The chain recombines TRBV28 with TRBJ2-7; possible D gene TRBD1, 6 bases. V gave up 6 bases and J gave up 5 bases, with 20 bases separating them. The V gene's germline CDR1 is MDHEN and CDR2 SYDVKM. The CDR3 is made up of 15 amino acids. Here the CDR3 DNA reads TGTGCCAGCAGCGCCACACGGCAGGGGTCCCACGAGCAGTACTTC. Protein product: CASSATRQGSHEQYF. Complete variable domain (other parts from reference TRBV28 and TRBJ2-7): DVKVTQSSRYLVKRTGEKVFLECVQDMDHENMFWYRQDPGLGLRLIYFSYDVKMKEKGDIPEGYSVSREKKERFSLILESASTNQTSMYLCASSATRQGSHEQYFGPGTRLTVT.

This clone was picked up one time. V usage is TRBV5-5 and J usage is TRBJ1-3; D is unresolved. The V and J ends lost 2 bases and 0 bases respectively, with 6 bases between them. In germline, CDR1 is SGHKS, CDR2 YYEKEE (reference sequence). The CDR3 contains 14 residues. This CDR3 reads CASSFVLSGNTIYF. The CDR3 bases are TGTGCCAGCAGCTTTGTCCTCTCTGGAAACACCATATATTTT. The complete variable domain, with remaining parts taken from reference TRBV5-5 and TRBJ1-3, reads DAGVTQSPTHLIKTRGQQVTLRCSPISGHKSVSWYQQVLGQGPQFIFQYYEKEERGRGNFPDRFSARQFPNYSSELNVNALLLGDSALYLCASSFVLSGNTIYFGEGSWLTVV.

The chain carries TRBV11-2 and TRBJ2-7; TRBD1 aligns across 8 bases. V trimming: 3 bases; J trimming: 0 bases; junction bases outside the gene matches: 4. The CDR3 spans 15 residues. The germline gives CDR1 SGHAT, CDR2 FQNNGV. CDR3 protein: CASSFYRGNSYEQYF. CDR3 nucleotides: TGTGCCAGCAGCTTTTACAGGGGGAACTCCTACGAGCAGTACTTC.

About this clone: Mismatch with germline at one junction end may stem from a read error. The V and J genes are TRBV27 and TRBJ2-7; 7 bases are shared with TRBD1. Germline V gene sequence: CDR1 MNHEY, CDR2 SMNVEV (reference sequence). The length of the CDR3 is 14 residues. CDR3 region: CASAWDSASHEQYF. The CDR3 DNA follows: TGTGCCAGCGCGTGGGACAGTGCCTCCCACGAGCAGTACTTC.

The chain links TRBV11-3 to TRBJ2-1; possibly TRBD2 for D (6 bases). The CDR3 is 16 residues long. Looked up from germline, CDR1 is SGHNT and CDR2 is YENEEA. V lost 4 bases and J 0 bases, leaving 13 bases between the germline ends. CDR3 DNA sequence: TGTGCCAGCAGCTCAACGCGGGGTGGCTCCTACAATGAGCAGTTCTTC. The encoded protein is CASSSTRGGSYNEQFF.

V gene TRBV7-8 combines with J gene TRBJ2-5; D ambiguous. Judging by the DNA end, TRBJ2-7 fits better; the J call may be wrong. Germline CDR1 is SGHVS and CDR2 is FQNEAQ. This CDR3 has 14 amino acids. The CDR3 loop is CASSLRRGNYEQYF. The CDR3 DNA reads as TGTGCCAGCAGCTTAAGGCGCGGCAACTACGAGCAGTACTTC.

This chain uses TRBV4-1 with TRBJ2-6; weak D call: TRBD1 (6 bases). Germline V lookup: CDR1 MGHRA, CDR2 YSYEKL. Between the trimmed V and J ends, which lost 0 bases and 0 bases, there was a span of 15 bases. The CDR3 has 19 amino acids. This CDR3 is CASSQDRGEGRSGANVLTF. The CDR3 coding sequence is TGCGCCAGCAGCCAAGACAGGGGAGAGGGGCGCTCTGGGGCCAACGTCCTGACTTTC.

A few counts support this clone. This CDR3 is CASSLPPPYNEQFF. CDR3 sequence (DNA): TGTGCCAGCTCACTCCCCCCCCCGTACAATGAGCAGTTCTTC. The gene calls are TRBV18 and TRBJ2-1; D is undetermined. In germline, CDR1 is KGHSH, CDR2 LQKENI. CDR3 length: 14 amino acids. V was cut by 4 bases and J by 4 bases, with 11 bases left in between.

This rearrangement joins TRBV19 to TRBJ2-1; TRBD1 agrees at 8 bases. Trimming took 5 bases from V and 2 from J; bases not matched to a gene: 8. Germline-derived CDR1 and CDR2 are LNHDA and SQIVND (reference sequence). CDR3 length equals 16 residues. CDR3 amino acids: CASSDQTGAPYNEQFF. DNA of the CDR3: TGTGCCAGTAGTGATCAGACAGGGGCTCCCTACAATGAGCAGTTCTTC.

The rearrangement links TRBV19 to TRBJ1-1; 8 positions match TRBD1. Germline CDR1 reads LNHDA; CDR2 reads SQIVND (reference sequence). The ends lost 4 bases at V and 4 bases at J; junction bases unmatched: 8. The CDR3 spans 15 residues. CDR3 amino acids: CASSTGQGARTEAFF. CDR3 nucleotide sequence: TGTGCCAGTAGTACGGGCCAGGGGGCGCGCACTGAAGCTTTCTTT.

This clone was seen once. This chain connects TRBV9 to TRBJ1-3; D unresolved. Trimming cost V 2 bases and J 0 bases, with 15 bases left between them. This CDR3 contains 17 residues. Germline loops: CDR1 SGDLS, CDR2 YYNGEE. CDR3 protein: CASSVRTGKFSGNTIYF. Here the CDR3 DNA reads TGTGCCAGCAGCGTCAGGACGGGGAAGTTCTCTGGAAACACCATATATTTT.